This T cell receptor beta chain originates from a study of shared clonotypes between healthy human individuals. Each CD8 memory set brought CD45RO+ cells together with CCR7-negative CD45RA+ TemRA cells. CDR1 and CDR2 (germline): MDHEN, SYDVKM. V gave up 3 bases and J gave up 3 bases; unmatched junction bases: 5. The CDR3 extends over 15 amino acids. Clones were sequenced by immunoSEQ multiplex PCR, and TCRdb holds only the in-frame ones, with some missing. The table records a few hundred thousand clones, around 96% of them present only once. This clonotype was sampled from a man between 25 and 39 years old in good health. The source material was memory CD8+ T cells sorted from blood. Specified subset: CD45RO+ cells pooled with CCR7-negative TemRA cells. This chain links TRBV28 with TRBJ2-5; TRBD2 matches 9 bases. This CDR3 is CASSLRGGWKETQYF. The CDR3 region has the DNA TGTGCCAGCAGTTTGCGGGGGGGCTGGAAAGAGACCCAGTACTTC.